Below, 7 T cell receptor beta chains from the same sample are listed, as sequenced in a study of PD-1 blockade in classical Hodgkin lymphoma. Clones were sequenced by immunoSEQ multiplex PCR, and TCRdb holds only the in-frame ones, with some missing. Of 65,000 to 95,000 clones detected, roughly nine tenths appear once; the ten largest clones hold roughly a fifth. Each patient relapsed following autologous stem cell transplantation, and prior brentuximab vedotin exposure differed. This sample comprised peripheral blood mononuclear cells (PBMCs), obtained at baseline. Every receptor here comes from a human donor with classical Hodgkin lymphoma.

In this sample, this clone turned up once. The chain uses TRBV28 and TRBJ1-2, with D perhaps TRBD1 (6 bases). The germline V gene encodes CDR1 MDHEN and CDR2 SYDVKM. The CDR3 contains 15 residues. V was pared by 2 bases and J by 4 bases, with 14 bases between. CDR3 residues: CASSLQQGIGYGYTF. CDR3 DNA sequence: TGTGCCAGCAGTTTACAACAGGGTATCGGCTATGGCTACACCTTC.

The V call is TRBV2, the J call TRBJ1-5; the match to TRBD1 covers 10 bases. CDR1 and CDR2 from the germline V gene are SNHLY and FYNNEI. Trimming removed 8 bases from V and 3 bases from J; junction bases left unmatched: 13. The CDR3 has 17 amino acids. The CDR3 coding sequence is TGTGCCAGCCTCCGGGACAGGGGACGCCGGGTCAATCAGCCCCAGCATTTT. Translating it yields CASLRDRGRRVNQPQHF.

In this sample, this clone turned up once. The chain recombines TRBV30 with TRBJ2-5, with D possibly TRBD2 on 6 matching bases. The CDR3 is 15 amino acids. Trimming stripped 2 bases from V and 4 bases from J, with 17 bases between. Germline CDR1 is GTSNPN and CDR2 is SVGIG (reference sequence). The CDR3 nucleotides are TGTGCCTGGAGTACCGGGAGCGCCCCCCGAGAGACCCAGTACTTC. Translated, it gives CAWSTGSAPRETQYF.

The genes are TRBV7-8 and TRBJ1-5, with a tentative D call TRBD1 (6 bases). Germline loops: CDR1 SGHVS, CDR2 FQNEAQ. This CDR3 comprises 16 residues. Trimming stripped 6 bases from V and 1 base from J, with 16 bases between. CDR3 sequence reads: CASSLGGPRSNQPQHF. The CDR3 DNA reads as TGTGCCAGCAGTCTAGGGGGTCCGAGGAGCAATCAGCCCCAGCATTTT.

V is TRBV5-6 and J is TRBJ1-2, with a tentative D call TRBD1 (5 bases). Trimming cost V 0 bases and J 6 bases, with 6 bases left between them. This CDR3 contains 12 residues. Germline CDR1 and CDR2: SGHDT and YYEEEE. Here the CDR3 reads CASSLEGNGYTF. For the CDR3, the DNA is TGTGCCAGCAGCTTGGAGGGGAATGGCTACACCTTC.

V usage is TRBV5-1 and J usage is TRBJ2-7; D ambiguous. The CDR3 extends over 16 amino acids. V was trimmed by 4 bases and J by 2 bases, leaving 19 bases between them. Germline lookup yields CDR1 SGHRS and CDR2 YFSETQ. This CDR3 reads CASSPRRFPTAYEQYF. CDR3 in DNA: TGCGCCAGCAGCCCCCGACGGTTCCCAACCGCCTACGAGCAGTACTTC. The full variable domain, with the rest looked up from reference TRBV5-1 and TRBJ2-7, is KAGVTQTPRYLIKTRGQQVTLSCSPISGHRSVSWYQQTPGQGLQFLFEYFSETQRNKGNFPGRFSGRQFSNSRSEMNVSTLELGDSALYLCASSPRRFPTAYEQYFGPGTRLTVT.

The chain employs TRBV4-1 and TRBJ1-5, with 10 bases aligning to TRBD1. The CDR3 is 19 residues long. Germline values: CDR1 MGHRA, CDR2 YSYEKL. Trimming at V came to 2 bases and at J to 2 bases, leaving 12 bases not matched to a gene. For the CDR3, the DNA is TGCGCCAGCAGCCAATGGGGGACAGGGGTTAGTTTCCGCAATCAGCCCCAGCATTTT. The encoded protein is CASSQWGTGVSFRNQPQHF.